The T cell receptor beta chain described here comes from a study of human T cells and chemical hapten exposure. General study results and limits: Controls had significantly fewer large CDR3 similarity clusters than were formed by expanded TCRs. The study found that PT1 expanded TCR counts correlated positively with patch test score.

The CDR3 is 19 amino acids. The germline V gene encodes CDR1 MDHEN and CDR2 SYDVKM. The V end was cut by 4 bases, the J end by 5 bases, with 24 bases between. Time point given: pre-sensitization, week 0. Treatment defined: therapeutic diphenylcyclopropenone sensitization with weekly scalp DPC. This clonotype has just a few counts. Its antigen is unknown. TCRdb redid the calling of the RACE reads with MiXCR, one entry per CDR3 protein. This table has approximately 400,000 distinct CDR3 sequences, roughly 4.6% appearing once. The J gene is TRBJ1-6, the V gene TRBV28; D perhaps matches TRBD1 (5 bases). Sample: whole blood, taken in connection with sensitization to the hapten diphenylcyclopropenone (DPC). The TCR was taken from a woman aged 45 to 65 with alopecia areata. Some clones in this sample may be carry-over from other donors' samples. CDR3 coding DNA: TGTGCCAGCAGTTCGGTCGCTACGTCATGGGGGTTGAATAATTCACCCCTCCACTTT. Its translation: CASSSVATSWGLNNSPLHF.